This TCR beta chain was captured in a study of T-cell memory formation after mild COVID-19 (dated by TCRdb to the early 2020s). For the study in its entirety: TCR sequence clusters from the two donors were largely donor specific. T-cell clones expanding and contracting after mild COVID-19 in a couple of donors were tracked by longitudinal TCRalpha and TCRbeta repertoire sequencing. The cohort comprised two young, previously healthy adult volunteers, one female and one male. Points the paper makes about the study in general: Some responding clones were detected in pre-infection memory, which suggested that pre-existing cross-reactive memory T cells had joined the SARS-CoV-2 response. Contracting CD4+ clones appeared mostly in the CM and EM memory subsets, whereas CD8+ clones were enriched in EMRA. Whether the second-wave clones peaking on day 37 were SARS-CoV-2 specific was not confirmed. Clones that contracted from day 15 to 85 showed balanced CD4/CD8 phenotypes, whereas a second wave of clones that expanded from day 15 to 37 leaned towards CD4+. The study included only two mild cases, and larger cohorts that include severe cases with pre-infection samples were judged to be necessary.

Ficoll-Paque density gradient centrifugation was the method used to isolate PBMCs. This clonotype has ten or more counts. Its target antigen remains unknown. Base qualities were left out, and no much larger clone turns up one base away. Reads for this sample came from an Illumina NovaSeq 6000. cDNA libraries for TCRalpha and TCRbeta were prepared by 5'RACE using constant-segment primers, with sample barcodes and unique molecular identifiers added. Trizol reagent was used to extract RNA from every sample. Amplification of the libraries took two PCR steps, and the second step added a second sample barcode plus Illumina TruSeq adapters. The libraries were sequenced on an Illumina NovaSeq using 2 x 150 bp paired-end reads. In the authors' own workflow: With migec v1.2.7, reads were demultiplexed and then collapsed into UMI-guided consensus sequences. Using mixcr v2.1.11, UMI consensuses were aligned to TRA and TRB V and J templates and then assembled into clonotypes. Clonotypes were classified as expanded or contracted when called significant by both edgeR and NoisET, with noise models trained on biological replicates. edgeR calls used a false discovery rate-adjusted p below 0.01 and a log2 fold-change threshold of 1. As an exploratory analysis of dynamics, max-normalized trajectories of the 1000 most abundant clonotypes were examined with PCA combined with hierarchical clustering. The CD4 or CD8 phenotype of responding clones was assigned using the separately sequenced CD4+ and CD8+ repertoires. TCRdb reprocessed the public reads (quality trimming at Q25 with fastp, clone calling with MiXCR) and kept in-frame beta chains. Here each entry gathers all rows of one CDR3 protein and keeps the most common genes and DNA. These V and J calls are TCRdb output, not the study's own analysis. For this sample the table gives 180,000 or so distinct CDR3 sequences, of which approximately 10% were detected only once. The ten top clones hold about 3.5% of the sample.

This sequence originates from a man between 18 and 29 years old who had mild COVID-19 (a few samples of this study predate the infection). The sample titles of this study are shuffled in the database, so cell type and time point are left out; the donor was told from shared clones. The sequenced sample consisted of PBMCs or a T cell subset sorted from them (not recorded which).

The CDR3 has the sequence CASSQSGAFYEQYV. The nucleotides read TGTGCCAGCAGCCAGTCAGGGGCATTCTACGAGCAGTACGTC. The receptor chain draws on TRBV14 and TRBJ2-7; the D gene is perhaps TRBD1, on 6 matching bases. From a lookup of the germline V gene, CDR1 and CDR2 are SGHDN and FVKESK. Its CDR3 holds 14 amino acids, cysteine through valine. Only the CDR3 DNA is retained, 42 bases long and in frame from the first base. Trimming at the junction amounts to 3 bases on V and 3 bases on J, and the germline ends lie 12 bases apart.